Below are 17 T cell receptor beta chains sequenced from a single sample in a study of blood T cell repertoires in COVID-19. Sequencing was performed with immunoSEQ multiplex PCR; in TCRdb, only in-frame clones are kept and a portion is missing. In the table there are about 190,000 clones, about 78% of which are singletons. Material: PBMCs or T cells enriched from blood (not recorded which). These receptors were collected from a woman between 45 and 65 years old who had recovered from COVID-19.

The rearrangement joins TRBV9 to TRBJ2-7; 10 bases fit TRBD2. The CDR3 length is 14 residues. Germline lookup yields CDR1 SGDLS and CDR2 YYNGEE. The V segment lost 4 bases and the J segment 3 bases; nucleotides outside the gene matches: 4. Here the CDR3 DNA reads TGTGCCAGCAGCCCTGTAGCGGGAGGCTACGAGCAGTACTTC. As protein: CASSPVAGGYEQYF.

V usage is TRBV25-1 and J usage is TRBJ2-7; TRBD2 matches at 11 bases. CDR3 size: 14 residues. The V and J ends lost 9 bases and 0 bases, in that order; junction bases with no gene match: 4. Germline values: CDR1 MGHDK, CDR2 SYGVNS. In DNA form, the CDR3 reads TGTGCCAGGGGGACTAGCGGCATCTCCTACGAGCAGTACTTC. Residues: CARGTSGISYEQYF.

This clone has just a few counts. This chain uses TRBV28 with TRBJ1-4, with D hard to call. Trimming pared 2 bases from V and 5 bases from J, leaving 12 bases between. The germline gives CDR1 MDHEN, CDR2 SYDVKM. This CDR3 spans 15 amino acids. As DNA, the CDR3 is TGTGCCAGCAGTTTAGGCGGAGGATTGAATGAAAAACTGTTTTTT. This codes for CASSLGGGLNEKLFF.

This clone was observed a single time. The rearrangement joins TRBV5-6 to TRBJ2-5, with 11 bases that match TRBD2. V lost 3 bases, J lost 3 bases, and 7 bases stayed unmatched. The CDR3 spans 16 residues. Per germline, CDR1 SGHDT and CDR2 YYEEEE. As DNA, the CDR3 is TGTGCCAGCAGCTGGCCCGGGACTAGCGGTGAAGAGACCCAGTACTTC. Translating gives CASSWPGTSGEETQYF.

The rearrangement links TRBV24-1 to TRBJ2-7; 7 bases map to TRBD2. This CDR3 region has 15 residues. Germline CDR1 KGHDR, CDR2 SFDVKD. Germline trimming cut 3 bases from V and 3 bases from J; bases unmatched to any gene: 7. The CDR3 loop reads CATSDRGRGSYEQYF. In DNA form, the CDR3 reads TGTGCCACCAGTGATCGAGGGAGGGGTAGCTACGAGCAGTACTTC.

This chain links TRBV19 with TRBJ2-7; D is ambiguous. Germline values: CDR1 LNHDA, CDR2 SQIVND (reference sequence). This CDR3 region has 13 residues. Trimming shortened V by 5 bases and J by 1 base, and 9 bases separated the two germline ends. The CDR3 DNA reads TGTGCCAGTAGTGTCAGTCTTTCCTACGAGCAGTACTTC. Translated: CASSVSLSYEQYF.

The V and J genes are TRBV7-9 and TRBJ1-4; 7 bases agree with TRBD1. Germline CDR1 and CDR2: SEHNR and FQNEAQ (reference sequence). Trimming took 5 bases from V and 4 from J; bases not matched to a gene: 7. The CDR3 has 15 residues. The CDR3 reads CASSPGTVNNEKLFF. The CDR3 DNA reads as TGTGCCAGCAGCCCTGGGACAGTGAATAATGAAAAACTGTTTTTT. Based on the CDR3 plus reference TRBV7-9 and TRBJ1-4, the full variable domain is DTGVSQNPRHKITKRGQNVTFRCDPISEHNRLYWYRQTLGQGPEFLTYFQNEAQLEKSRLLSDRFSAERPKGSFSTLEIQRTEQGDSAMYLCASSPGTVNNEKLFFGSGTQLSVL.

This rearrangement joins TRBV19 to TRBJ1-1; no clear D gene. Trimming left V 6 bases short and J 5 bases short, with 13 bases between. CDR3 length: 13 residues. Per the germline V gene, CDR1 is LNHDA and CDR2 is SQIVND (reference sequence). CDR3 in DNA: TGTGCCAGTAGGCTATTAGCGGGAACTGAAGCTTTCTTT. This sequence encodes CASRLLAGTEAFF.

This clone has just one count. The chain links TRBV28 to TRBJ2-7, with a weak D call TRBD1 (6 bases). V was shortened by 7 bases and J by 6 bases, with 19 bases between the two germline ends. The CDR3 spans 14 residues. Germline-derived CDR1 and CDR2 are MDHEN and SYDVKM. CDR3 sequence (DNA): TGTGCCAGCACAGGTGGGCAGGGGTATTCCGAGCAGTACTTC. It specifies CASTGGQGYSEQYF. Based on the CDR3 plus reference TRBV28 and TRBJ2-7, the full variable domain is DVKVTQSSRYLVKRTGEKVFLECVQDMDHENMFWYRQDPGLGLRLIYFSYDVKMKEKGDIPEGYSVSREKKERFSLILESASTNQTSMYLCASTGGQGYSEQYFGPGTRLTVT.

This clone has a handful of counts. This chain links TRBV30 with TRBJ1-5, with 7 bases aligning to TRBD1. Germline trimming cut 0 bases from V and 7 bases from J; bases unmatched to any gene: 6. The CDR3 covers 14 residues. From germline, CDR1 is GTSNPN and CDR2 SVGIG (reference sequence). This CDR3 reads CAWSVLQGSQPQHF. The CDR3 bases are TGTGCCTGGAGTGTACTACAGGGGAGCCAGCCCCAGCATTTT.

This sequence joins TRBV6-2 or TRBV6-3 and TRBJ1-2, with D uncertain. CDR3 length equals 13 residues. Trimming took off 5 bases at V and 2 bases at J, with 9 bases between the two ends. CDR1 is MNHEY and CDR2 is SVGEGT in the germline V gene. CDR3 protein: CASSRTANYGYTF. CDR3 DNA: TGTGCCAGCAGTCGGACTGCCAACTATGGCTACACCTTC.

This rearrangement joins TRBV7-7 to TRBJ2-5; 8 bases are shared with TRBD2. This CDR3 comprises 16 residues. Germline CDR1 is SSHAT and CDR2 is FNYEAQ (reference sequence). V shed 1 base, J shed 1 base, and the junction held 5 bases outside the gene matches. This CDR3 reads CASSLGLSGTQETQYF. The DNA of the CDR3 is TGTGCCAGCAGCTTAGGACTTAGCGGGACCCAAGAGACCCAGTACTTC. Full variable domain (outside the CDR3, taken from reference TRBV7-7 and TRBJ2-5): GAGVSQSPRYKVTKRGQDVTLRCDPISSHATLYWYQQALGQGPEFLTYFNYEAQPDKSGLPSDRFSAERPEGSISTLTIQRTEQRDSAMYRCASSLGLSGTQETQYFGPGTRLLVL.

This clone has a single count. The CDR3 region is CAISGAGGLYLYEQYF. CDR3 in DNA: TGTGCCATCAGTGGGGCGGGAGGGCTTTATCTCTACGAGCAGTACTTC. The chain combines TRBV10-3 with TRBJ2-7; the match to TRBD2 covers 9 bases. Germline V gene data show CDR1 as ENHRY and CDR2 as SYGVKD. This CDR3 has 16 amino acids. After removal of 4 bases from V and 3 bases from J, the junction contained 10 bases not matched to a gene.

In its sample, this clone was seen a few times. The chain employs TRBV6-5 and TRBJ1-1; possibly TRBD1 for D (5 bases). V lost 8 bases, J lost 0 bases, and 16 bases lay in between. From germline, CDR1 is MNHEY and CDR2 SVGAGI. CDR3 length equals 15 residues. For the CDR3, the DNA is TGTGCCAGCCGGGACTCCTACTTAATGAACACTGAAGCTTTCTTT. Protein product: CASRDSYLMNTEAFF.

The chain links TRBV11-1 to TRBJ2-5, with D perhaps matching TRBD1 (6 bases). CDR1 and CDR2 from the germline V gene are SGHAT and FQDESV (reference sequence). This CDR3 spans 13 amino acids. The ends were cut back, 5 bases at V and 4 bases at J, with 11 bases in the middle. The CDR3 DNA reads TGTGCCAGCAGCAGGGACACTTCAGAGACCCAGTACTTC. Protein sequence: CASSRDTSETQYF. Filled out from reference TRBV11-1 and TRBJ2-5, the complete variable domain reads EAEVAQSPRYKITEKSQAVAFWCDPISGHATLYWYRQILGQGPELLVQFQDESVVDDSQLPKDRFSAERLKGVDSTLKIQPAELGDSAMYLCASSRDTSETQYFGPGTRLLVL.

This clone was counted once. Here the CDR3 reads CATSGKDRGNNQPQHF. CDR3 nucleotides: TGTGCCACCAGCGGAAAGGACAGGGGGAACAATCAGCCCCAGCATTTT. V usage is TRBV15 and J usage is TRBJ1-5; 10 positions match TRBD1. J lost 3 bases, V lost 5 bases, and 7 bases had no gene match. The length of the CDR3 is 16 residues. Germline V gene data show CDR1 as LNHNV and CDR2 as YYDKDF (reference sequence).

This chain uses TRBV3-1 (or the pseudogene TRBV3-2) with TRBJ2-5, with no clear D. Trimming stripped 2 bases from V and 4 bases from J, with 5 bases between. Germline CDR1 reads LGHDT; CDR2 reads YNNKEL (reference sequence). The CDR3 runs 12 residues. This chain's CDR3 is CASSQYGETQYF. For the CDR3, the DNA is TGTGCCAGCAGCCAATACGGAGAGACCCAGTACTTC.